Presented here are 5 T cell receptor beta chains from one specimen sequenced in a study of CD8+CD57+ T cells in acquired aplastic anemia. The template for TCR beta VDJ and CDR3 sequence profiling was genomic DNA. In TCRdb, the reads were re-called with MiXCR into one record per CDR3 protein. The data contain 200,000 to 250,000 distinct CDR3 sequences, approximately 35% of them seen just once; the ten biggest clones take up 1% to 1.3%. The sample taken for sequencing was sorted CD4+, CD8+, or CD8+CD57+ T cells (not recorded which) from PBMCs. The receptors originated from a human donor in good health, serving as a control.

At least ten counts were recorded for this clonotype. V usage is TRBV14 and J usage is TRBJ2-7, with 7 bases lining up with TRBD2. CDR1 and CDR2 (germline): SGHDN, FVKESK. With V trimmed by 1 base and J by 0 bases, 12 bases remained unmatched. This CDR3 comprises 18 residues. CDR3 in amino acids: CASSQGPRSSGYSYEQYF. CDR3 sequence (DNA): TGTGCCAGCAGCCAAGGCCCCCGCTCTAGCGGATACTCCTACGAGCAGTACTTC.

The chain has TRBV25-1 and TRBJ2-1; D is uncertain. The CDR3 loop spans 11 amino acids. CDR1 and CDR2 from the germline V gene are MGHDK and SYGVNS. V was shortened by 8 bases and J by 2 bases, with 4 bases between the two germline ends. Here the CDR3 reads CASATYNEQFF. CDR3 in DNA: TGTGCCAGCGCTACCTACAATGAGCAGTTCTTC.

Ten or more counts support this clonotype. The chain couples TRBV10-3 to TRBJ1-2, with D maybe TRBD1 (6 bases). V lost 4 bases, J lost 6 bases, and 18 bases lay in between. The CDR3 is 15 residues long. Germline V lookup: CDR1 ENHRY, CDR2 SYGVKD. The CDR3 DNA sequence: TGTGCCATCAGTGTGGGACCTCAAGGGGGGAATGGCTACACCTTC. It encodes CAISVGPQGGNGYTF.

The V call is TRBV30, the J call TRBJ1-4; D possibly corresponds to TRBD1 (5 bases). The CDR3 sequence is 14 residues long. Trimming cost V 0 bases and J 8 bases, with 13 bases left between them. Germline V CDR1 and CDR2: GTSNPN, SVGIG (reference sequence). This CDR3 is CAWSVNSGHEKLFF. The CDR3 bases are TGTGCCTGGAGTGTTAATTCAGGGCACGAAAAACTGTTTTTT.

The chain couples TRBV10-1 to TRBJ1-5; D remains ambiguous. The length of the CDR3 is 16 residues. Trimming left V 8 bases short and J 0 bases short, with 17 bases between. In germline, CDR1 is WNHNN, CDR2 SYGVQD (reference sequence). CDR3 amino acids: CASHPNRPYSNQPQHF. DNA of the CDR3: TGCGCCAGCCACCCGAACAGACCGTATAGCAATCAGCCCCAGCATTTT.